This T cell receptor (beta chain) was captured in a study of lung T cells in sarcoidosis with Löfgren's syndrome. TCRdb reanalysed the reads using MiXCR and keeps one entry per CDR3 protein. Of 6,500 to 9,500 distinct CDR3 sequences listed, around 20% are singletons. V was pared by 2 bases and J by 7 bases, with 9 bases between. The CDR3 is 13 amino acids. Germline V gene lookup returns CDR1 KGHSH and CDR2 LQKENI. The sequence was collected from a human donor with sarcoidosis (Löfgren's syndrome or another form), or a control subject (not recorded which). The material sequenced was CD4+ T cells from bronchoalveolar lavage fluid. The chain couples TRBV18 to TRBJ2-1; D possibly corresponds to TRBD2 (7 bases). Here the CDR3 DNA reads TGTGCCAGCTCACCAGGGAGGGGGAATGAGCAGTTCTTC. Protein product: CASSPGRGNEQFF.